This T cell receptor (beta chain) was identified in a study of blood T cell repertoires in COVID-19. The overall study: In each case, the material was cDNA or gDNA derived from T cells, B-cell-depleted T cells, or PBMCs.

Germline CDR1 reads LGHDT; CDR2 reads YNNKEL (reference sequence). The CDR3 sequence is 15 residues long. The V segment lost 0 bases and the J segment 4 bases; nucleotides outside the gene matches: 5. Clones were read by immunoSEQ multiplex PCR, and TCRdb kept only the in-frame ones, dropping some. Here the sample spans approximately 250,000 clones, about four fifths being singletons. Sequencing used peripheral blood. This TCR was recovered from a man aged 50-59 years with acute or convalescent COVID-19. This chain uses TRBV3-1 (or the pseudogene TRBV3-2) with TRBJ1-1; 7 nucleotides agree with TRBD1. CDR3 DNA: TGTGCCAGCAGCCAAGAAGGGGCAGGGGGCACTGAAGCTTTCTTT. Residues: CASSQEGAGGTEAFF.